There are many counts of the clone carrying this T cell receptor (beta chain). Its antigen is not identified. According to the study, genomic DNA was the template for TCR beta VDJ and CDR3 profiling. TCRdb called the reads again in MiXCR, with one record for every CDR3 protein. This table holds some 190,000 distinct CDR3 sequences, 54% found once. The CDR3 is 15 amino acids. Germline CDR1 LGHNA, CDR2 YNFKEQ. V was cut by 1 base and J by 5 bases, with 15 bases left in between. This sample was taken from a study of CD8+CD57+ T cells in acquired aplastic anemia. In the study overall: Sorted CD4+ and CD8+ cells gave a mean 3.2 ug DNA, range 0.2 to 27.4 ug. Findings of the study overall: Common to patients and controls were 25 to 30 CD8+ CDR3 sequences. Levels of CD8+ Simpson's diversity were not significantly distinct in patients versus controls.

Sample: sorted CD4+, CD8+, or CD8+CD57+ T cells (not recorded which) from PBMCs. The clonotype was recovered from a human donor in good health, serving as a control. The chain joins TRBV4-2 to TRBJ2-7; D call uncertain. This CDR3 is CASSQGVQDGHEQYF. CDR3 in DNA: TGTGCCAGCAGCCAAGGTGTCCAGGATGGGCACGAGCAGTACTTC.